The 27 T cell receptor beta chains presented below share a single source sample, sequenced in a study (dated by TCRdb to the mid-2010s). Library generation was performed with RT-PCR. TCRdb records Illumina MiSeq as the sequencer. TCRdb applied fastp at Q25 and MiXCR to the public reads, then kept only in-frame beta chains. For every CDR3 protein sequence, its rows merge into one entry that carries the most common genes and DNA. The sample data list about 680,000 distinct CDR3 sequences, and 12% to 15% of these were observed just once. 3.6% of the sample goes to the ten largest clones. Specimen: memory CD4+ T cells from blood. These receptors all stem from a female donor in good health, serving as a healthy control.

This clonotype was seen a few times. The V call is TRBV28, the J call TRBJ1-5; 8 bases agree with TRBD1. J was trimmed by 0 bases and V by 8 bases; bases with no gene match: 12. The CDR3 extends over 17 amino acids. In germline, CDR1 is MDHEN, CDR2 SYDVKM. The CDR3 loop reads CASGAGTGLNSNQPQHF. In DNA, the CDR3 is TGTGCCAGCGGCGCCGGGACAGGACTTAATAGCAATCAGCCCCAGCATTTT.

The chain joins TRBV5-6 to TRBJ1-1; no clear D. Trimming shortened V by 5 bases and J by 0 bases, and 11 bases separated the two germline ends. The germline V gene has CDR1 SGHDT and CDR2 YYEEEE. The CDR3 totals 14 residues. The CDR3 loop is CASRVLDLNTEAFF. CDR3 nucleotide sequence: TGTGCCAGCAGGGTACTGGACTTGAACACTGAAGCTTTCTTT.

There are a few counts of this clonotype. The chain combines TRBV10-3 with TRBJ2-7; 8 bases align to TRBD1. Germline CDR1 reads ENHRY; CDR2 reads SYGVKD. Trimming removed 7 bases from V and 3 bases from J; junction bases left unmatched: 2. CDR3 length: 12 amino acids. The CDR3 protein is CAINGQGYEQYF. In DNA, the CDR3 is TGTGCCATCAACGGACAGGGCTACGAGCAGTACTTC.

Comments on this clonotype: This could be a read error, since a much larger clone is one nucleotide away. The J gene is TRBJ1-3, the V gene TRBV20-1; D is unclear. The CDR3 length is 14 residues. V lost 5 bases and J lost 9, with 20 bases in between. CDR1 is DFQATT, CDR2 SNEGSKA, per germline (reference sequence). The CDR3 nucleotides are TGCAGTGCTTTACAAGGCCGCGGCGGAGGCACCATATATTTT. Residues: CSALQGRGGGTIYF.

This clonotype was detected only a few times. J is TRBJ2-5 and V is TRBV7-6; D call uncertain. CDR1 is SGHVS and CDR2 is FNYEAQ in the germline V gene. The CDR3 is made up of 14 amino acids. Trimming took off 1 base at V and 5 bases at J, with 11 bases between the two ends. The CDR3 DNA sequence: TGTGCCAGCAGCTTAGGGGCAGCATCCGAGACCCAGTACTTC. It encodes CASSLGAASETQYF.

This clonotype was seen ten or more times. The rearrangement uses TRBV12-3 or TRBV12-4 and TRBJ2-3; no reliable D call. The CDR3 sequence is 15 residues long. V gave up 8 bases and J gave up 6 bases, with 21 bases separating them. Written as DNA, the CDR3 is TGTGCCAGCGGGCCTCCGGTCTTAAGAGTGGATACGCAGTATTTT. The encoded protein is CASGPPVLRVDTQYF.

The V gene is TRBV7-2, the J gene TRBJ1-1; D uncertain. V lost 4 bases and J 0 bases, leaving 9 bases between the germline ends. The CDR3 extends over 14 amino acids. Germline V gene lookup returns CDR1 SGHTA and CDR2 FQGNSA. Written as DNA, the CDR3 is TGTGCCAGCAGCTCGAGATATATGAACACTGAAGCTTTCTTT. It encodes CASSSRYMNTEAFF.

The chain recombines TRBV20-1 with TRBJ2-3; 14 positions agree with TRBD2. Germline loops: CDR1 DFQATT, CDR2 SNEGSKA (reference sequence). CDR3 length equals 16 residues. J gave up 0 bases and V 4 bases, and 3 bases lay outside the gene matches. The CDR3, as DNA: TGCAGTGCTACGGGACTAGCGGGGGCTAGCACAGATACGCAGTATTTT. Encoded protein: CSATGLAGASTDTQYF.

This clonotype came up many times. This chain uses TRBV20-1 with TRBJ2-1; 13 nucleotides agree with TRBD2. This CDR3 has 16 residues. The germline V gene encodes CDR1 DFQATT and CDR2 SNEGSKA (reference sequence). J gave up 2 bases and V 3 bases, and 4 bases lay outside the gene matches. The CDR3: CSARRTSGSPYNEQFF. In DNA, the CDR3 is TGCAGTGCTAGGAGGACTAGCGGGAGCCCCTACAATGAGCAGTTCTTC.

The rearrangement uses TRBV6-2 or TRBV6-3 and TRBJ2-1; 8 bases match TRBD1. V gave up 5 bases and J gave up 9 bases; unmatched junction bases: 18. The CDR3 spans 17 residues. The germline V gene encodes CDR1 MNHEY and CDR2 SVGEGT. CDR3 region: CASSERNRGKGNGEQFF. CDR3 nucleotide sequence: TGTGCCAGCAGTGAAAGAAACAGGGGGAAGGGCAACGGTGAGCAGTTCTTC.

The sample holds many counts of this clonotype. The CDR3 bases are TGCAGTGCACCGGACAGGAGGAGGTCGAACACCGGGGAGCTGTTTTTT. Its protein is CSAPDRRRSNTGELFF. The chain carries TRBV20-1 and TRBJ2-2; 7 bases fit TRBD1. V was clipped by 6 bases and J by 0 bases; unmatched bases: 10. CDR1 is DFQATT, CDR2 SNEGSKA, per germline (reference sequence). The CDR3 spans 16 residues.

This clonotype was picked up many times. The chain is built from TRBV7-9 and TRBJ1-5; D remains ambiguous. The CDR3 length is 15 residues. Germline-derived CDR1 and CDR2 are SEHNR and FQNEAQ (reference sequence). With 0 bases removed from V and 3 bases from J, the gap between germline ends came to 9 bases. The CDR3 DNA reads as TGTGCCAGCAGCTTAGCGCTGGGTGACAATCAGCCCCAGCATTTT. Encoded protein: CASSLALGDNQPQHF.

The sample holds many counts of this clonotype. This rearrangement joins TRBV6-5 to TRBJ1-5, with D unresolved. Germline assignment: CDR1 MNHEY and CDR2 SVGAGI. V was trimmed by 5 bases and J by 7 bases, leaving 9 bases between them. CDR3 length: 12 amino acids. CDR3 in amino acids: CASSPALQPQHF. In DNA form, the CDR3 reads TGTGCCAGCAGTCCCGCGTTGCAGCCCCAGCATTTT.

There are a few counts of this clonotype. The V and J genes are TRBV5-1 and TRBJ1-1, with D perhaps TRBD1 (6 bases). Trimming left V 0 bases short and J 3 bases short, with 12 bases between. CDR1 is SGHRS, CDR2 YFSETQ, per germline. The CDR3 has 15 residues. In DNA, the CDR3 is TGCGCCAGCAGCTTGGCCGGAGGGGGGGACACTGAAGCTTTCTTT. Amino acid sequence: CASSLAGGGDTEAFF. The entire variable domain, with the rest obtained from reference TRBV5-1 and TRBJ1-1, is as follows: KAGVTQTPRYLIKTRGQQVTLSCSPISGHRSVSWYQQTPGQGLQFLFEYFSETQRNKGNFPGRFSGRQFSNSRSEMNVSTLELGDSALYLCASSLAGGGDTEAFFGQGTRLTVV.

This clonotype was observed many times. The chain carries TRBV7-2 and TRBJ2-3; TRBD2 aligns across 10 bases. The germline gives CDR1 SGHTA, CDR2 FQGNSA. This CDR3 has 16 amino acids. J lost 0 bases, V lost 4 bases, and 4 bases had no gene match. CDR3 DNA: TGTGCCAGCAGCTACAGGACTAGCGGAAGCACAGATACGCAGTATTTT. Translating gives CASSYRTSGSTDTQYF.

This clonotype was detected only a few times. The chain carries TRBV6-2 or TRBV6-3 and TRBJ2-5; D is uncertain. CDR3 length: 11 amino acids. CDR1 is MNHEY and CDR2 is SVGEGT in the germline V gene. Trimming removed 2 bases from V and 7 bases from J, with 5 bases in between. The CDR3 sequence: CASSYTGTQYF. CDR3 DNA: TGTGCCAGCAGTTACACCGGGACCCAGTACTTC.

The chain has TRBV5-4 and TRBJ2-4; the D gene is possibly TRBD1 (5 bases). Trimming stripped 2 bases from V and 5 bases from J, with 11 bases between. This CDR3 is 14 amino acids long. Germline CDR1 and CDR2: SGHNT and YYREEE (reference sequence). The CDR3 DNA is TGTGCCAGCAGCTTCGACAGTACTGAAAACATTCAGTACTTC. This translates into CASSFDSTENIQYF.

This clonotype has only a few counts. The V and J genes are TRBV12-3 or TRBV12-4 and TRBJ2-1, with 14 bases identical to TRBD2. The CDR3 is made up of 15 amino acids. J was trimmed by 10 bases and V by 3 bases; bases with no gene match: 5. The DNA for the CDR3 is TGTGCCAGCAGTTTTATGGGACTAGCGGGAGCGGAGCAGTTCTTC. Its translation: CASSFMGLAGAEQFF.

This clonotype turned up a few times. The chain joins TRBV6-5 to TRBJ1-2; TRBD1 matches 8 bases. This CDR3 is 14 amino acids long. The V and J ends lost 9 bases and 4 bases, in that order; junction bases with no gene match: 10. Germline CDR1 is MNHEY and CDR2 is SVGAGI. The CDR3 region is CASSSGGLPYGYTF. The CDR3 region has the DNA TGTGCCAGTTCCTCAGGGGGCCTACCCTATGGCTACACCTTC.

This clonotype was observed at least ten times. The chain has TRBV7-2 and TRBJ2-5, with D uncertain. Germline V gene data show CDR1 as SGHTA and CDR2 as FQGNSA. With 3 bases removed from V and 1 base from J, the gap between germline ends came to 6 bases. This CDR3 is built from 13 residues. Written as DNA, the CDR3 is TGTGCCAGCAGCTTCTCTGTCCAAGAGACCCAGTACTTC. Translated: CASSFSVQETQYF.

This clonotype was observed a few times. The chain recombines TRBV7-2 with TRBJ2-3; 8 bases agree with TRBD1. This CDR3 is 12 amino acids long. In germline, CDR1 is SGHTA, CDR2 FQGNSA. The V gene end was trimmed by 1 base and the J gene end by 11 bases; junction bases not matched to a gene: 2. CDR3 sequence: CASSLVGTGQYF. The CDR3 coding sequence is TGTGCCAGCAGCTTAGTGGGGACAGGGCAGTATTTT.

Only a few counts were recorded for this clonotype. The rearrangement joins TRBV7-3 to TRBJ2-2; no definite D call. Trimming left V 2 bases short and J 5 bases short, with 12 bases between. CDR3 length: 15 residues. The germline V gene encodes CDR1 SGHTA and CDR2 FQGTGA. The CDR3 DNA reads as TGTGCCAGCAGCTTATCGACCAGTGGTACCGGGGAGCTGTTTTTT. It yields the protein CASSLSTSGTGELFF.

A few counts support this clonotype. The CDR3, as DNA: TGTGCCAGCAGCCCGGGACAGCAAACTAACTATGGCTACACCTTC. This gives the protein CASSPGQQTNYGYTF. The chain links TRBV9 to TRBJ1-2; 7 bases agree with TRBD1. Germline CDR1 SGDLS, CDR2 YYNGEE. V lost 4 bases, J lost 0 bases, and 6 bases stayed unmatched. The CDR3 has 15 amino acids.

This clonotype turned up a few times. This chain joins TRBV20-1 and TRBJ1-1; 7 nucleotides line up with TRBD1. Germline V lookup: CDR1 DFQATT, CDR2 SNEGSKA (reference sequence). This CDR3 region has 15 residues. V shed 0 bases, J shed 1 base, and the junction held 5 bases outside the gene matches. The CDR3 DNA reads TGCAGTGCTAGAGACGACCACAGGGGGAACACTGAAGCTTTCTTT. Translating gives CSARDDHRGNTEAFF.

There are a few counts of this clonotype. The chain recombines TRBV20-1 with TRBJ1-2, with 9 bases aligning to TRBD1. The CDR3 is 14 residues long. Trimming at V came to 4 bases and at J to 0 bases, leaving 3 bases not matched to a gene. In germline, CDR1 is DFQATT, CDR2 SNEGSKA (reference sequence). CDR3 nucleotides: TGCAGTGCTACTGGGACAGGGACTAACTATGGCTACACCTTC. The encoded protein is CSATGTGTNYGYTF.

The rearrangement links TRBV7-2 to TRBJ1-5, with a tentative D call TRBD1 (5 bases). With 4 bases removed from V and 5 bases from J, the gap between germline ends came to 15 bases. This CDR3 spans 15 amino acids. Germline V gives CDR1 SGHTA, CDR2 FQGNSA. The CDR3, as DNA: TGTGCCAGCAGCTCAGACATTAGGGGTTATCAGCCCCAGCATTTT. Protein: CASSSDIRGYQPQHF.

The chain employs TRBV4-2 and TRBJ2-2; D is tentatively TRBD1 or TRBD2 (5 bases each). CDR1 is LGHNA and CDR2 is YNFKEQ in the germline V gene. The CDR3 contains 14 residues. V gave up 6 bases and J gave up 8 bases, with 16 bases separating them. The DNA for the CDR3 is TGTGCCAGCAGTATGGGCTTGGGGACGGGGGAGCTGTTTTTT. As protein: CASSMGLGTGELFF.